The following is a TCR beta chain sequence with its context. This record belongs to a study of early T cells in non-severe SARS-CoV-2 infection. cDNA molecules, individually, were tagged with unique molecular identifiers. TCRdb called the 5' RACE reads again in MiXCR, with one record for every CDR3 protein. The data show about 80,000 distinct CDR3 sequences, with about an eighth seen just once and 3.4% held by the top ten. This CDR3 spans 16 amino acids. Germline V lookup: CDR1 LGHDT, CDR2 YNNKEL (reference sequence). Trimming cost V 0 bases and J 3 bases, with 14 bases left between them. The sample was whole blood. V is TRBV3-1 and J is TRBJ2-5; TRBD2 is a possible D gene (5 bases). The receptor was derived from an adult who was a healthcare worker with PCR-confirmed SARS-CoV-2 infection or an uninfected control (not recorded which). The CDR3 bases are TGTGCCAGCAGCCAAGATCCCCCGCGGGCAGAAGAGACCCAGTACTTC. As protein: CASSQDPPRAEETQYF.